This record concerns one T cell receptor (beta chain) sequence. Its antigen is not identified. Sample-barcoded 5' priming and a J-beta primer mix drove a second PCR of roughly 6 to 12 cycles. MiXCR, run by TCRdb on the 5' RACE reads, gives a single entry per CDR3 protein. The sample contains about 1,600,000 distinct CDR3 sequences, approximately 40% of which appear only once. No fewer than 5.5 micrograms of total RNA were isolated from every sample. The sample originates from a study of blood T cells in healthy people across ages. CDR3 length: 15 amino acids. Trimming at V came to 3 bases and at J to 3 bases, leaving 2 bases not matched to a gene. Study-wide results and caveats: Considered underestimates were the diversity estimates obtained from one million T cells. TCR beta diversity was tightly associated with the proportion of naive T cells.

The chain joins TRBV12-3 or TRBV12-4 to TRBJ2-1; the match to TRBD2 covers 10 bases. The TCR originated in a woman between 18 and 30 years old in good health. Sequenced sample: blood. The CDR3 here is CASSFSGGYYNEQFF. DNA of the CDR3: TGTGCCAGCAGTTTTAGCGGGGGGTACTACAATGAGCAGTTCTTC.